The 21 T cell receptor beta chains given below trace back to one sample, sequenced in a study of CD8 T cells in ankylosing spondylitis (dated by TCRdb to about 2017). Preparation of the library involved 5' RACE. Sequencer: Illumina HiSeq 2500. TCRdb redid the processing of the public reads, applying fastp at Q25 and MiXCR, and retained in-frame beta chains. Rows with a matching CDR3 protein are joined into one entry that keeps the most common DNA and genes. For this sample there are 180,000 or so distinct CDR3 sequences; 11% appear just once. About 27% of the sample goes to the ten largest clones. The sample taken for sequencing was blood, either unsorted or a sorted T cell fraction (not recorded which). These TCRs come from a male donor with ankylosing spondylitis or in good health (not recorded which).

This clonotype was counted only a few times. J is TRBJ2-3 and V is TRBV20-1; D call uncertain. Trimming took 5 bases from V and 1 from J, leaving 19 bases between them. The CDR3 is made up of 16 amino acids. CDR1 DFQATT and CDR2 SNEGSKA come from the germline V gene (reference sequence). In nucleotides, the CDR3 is TGCAGTGCTCCTATCCGGGCTTCACTCCGCACAGATACGCAGTATTTT. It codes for CSAPIRASLRTDTQYF.

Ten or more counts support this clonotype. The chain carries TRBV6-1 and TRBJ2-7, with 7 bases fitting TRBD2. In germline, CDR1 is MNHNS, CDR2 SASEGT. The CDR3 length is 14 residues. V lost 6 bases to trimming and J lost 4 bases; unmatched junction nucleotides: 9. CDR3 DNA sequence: TGTGCCAGCAGCGAGACCGGGACTACGTACGAGCAGTACTTC. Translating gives CASSETGTTYEQYF.

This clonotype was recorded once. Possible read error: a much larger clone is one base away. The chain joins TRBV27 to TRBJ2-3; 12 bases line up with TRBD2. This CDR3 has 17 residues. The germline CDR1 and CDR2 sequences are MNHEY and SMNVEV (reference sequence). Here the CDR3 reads CASSPYASGGDTATQYF. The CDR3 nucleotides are TGTGCCAGCAGTCCCTACGCTAGCGGGGGGGATACAGCTACGCAGTATTTT.

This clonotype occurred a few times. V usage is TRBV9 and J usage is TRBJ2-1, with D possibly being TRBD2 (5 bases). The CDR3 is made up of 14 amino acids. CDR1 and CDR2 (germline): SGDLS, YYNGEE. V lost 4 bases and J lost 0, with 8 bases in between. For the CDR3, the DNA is TGTGCCAGCAGCATCGGGGTCTCCTACAATGAGCAGTTCTTC. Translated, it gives CASSIGVSYNEQFF.

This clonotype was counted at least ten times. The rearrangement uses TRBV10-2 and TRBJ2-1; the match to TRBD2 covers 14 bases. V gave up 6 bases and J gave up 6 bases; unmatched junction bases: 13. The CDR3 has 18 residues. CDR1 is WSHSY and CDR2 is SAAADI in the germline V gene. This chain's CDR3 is CASRGGTSGGPTGNEQFF. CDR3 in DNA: TGCGCCAGCAGGGGGGGGACTAGCGGGGGACCGACCGGCAATGAGCAGTTCTTC.

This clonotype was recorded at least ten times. The CDR3 DNA is TGCGCCAGCAGCTTTAGCGGGGAAGCGGGCGAGCAGTACTTC. Translating gives CASSFSGEAGEQYF. This chain uses TRBV5-1 with TRBJ2-7; 8 bases fit TRBD2. Unmatched junction bases numbered 7, after V lost 2 bases and J lost 6 bases. The CDR3 extends over 14 amino acids. Germline values: CDR1 SGHRS, CDR2 YFSETQ.

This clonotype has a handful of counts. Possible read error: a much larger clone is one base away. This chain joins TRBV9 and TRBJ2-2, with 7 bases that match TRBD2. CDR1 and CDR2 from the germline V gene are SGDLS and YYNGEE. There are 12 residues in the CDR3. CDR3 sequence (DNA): TGTACCAGCAGCGGGGTCCTCGGGGAGCTGTTTTTT. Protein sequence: CTSSGVLGELFF.

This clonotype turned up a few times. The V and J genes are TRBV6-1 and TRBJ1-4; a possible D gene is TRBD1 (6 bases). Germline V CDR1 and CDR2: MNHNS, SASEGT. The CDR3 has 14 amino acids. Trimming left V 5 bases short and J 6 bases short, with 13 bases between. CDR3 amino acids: CASSTGQSYEKLFF. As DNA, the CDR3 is TGTGCCAGCAGTACCGGACAGAGTTATGAAAAACTGTTTTTT.

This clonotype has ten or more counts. CDR3 sequence (DNA): TGTGCCAGCACCCAGGGGGACGCAACTAAAGAGACCCAGTACTTC. Amino acid sequence: CASTQGDATKETQYF. The chain employs TRBV12-3 or TRBV12-4 and TRBJ2-5, with 7 bases identical to TRBD1. The CDR3 extends over 15 amino acids. With V trimmed by 7 bases and J by 3 bases, 11 bases remained unmatched.

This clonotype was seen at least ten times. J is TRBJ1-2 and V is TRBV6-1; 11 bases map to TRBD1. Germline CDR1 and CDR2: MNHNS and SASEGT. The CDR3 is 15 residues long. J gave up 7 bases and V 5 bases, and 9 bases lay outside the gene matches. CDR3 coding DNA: TGTGCCAGCAGTCCCGGACAGGGGGCGCTTTTTGGCTACACCTTC. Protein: CASSPGQGALFGYTF.

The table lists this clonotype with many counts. In nucleotides, the CDR3 is TGCGCCAGCAGCCAAAACAGCGGCTCCTACAATGAGCAGTTCTTC. Translating it yields CASSQNSGSYNEQFF. V usage is TRBV4-1 and J usage is TRBJ2-1; D might be TRBD2 (5 bases). The length of the CDR3 is 15 residues. Trimming pared 2 bases from V and 0 bases from J, leaving 8 bases between. Germline V CDR1 and CDR2: MGHRA, YSYEKL.

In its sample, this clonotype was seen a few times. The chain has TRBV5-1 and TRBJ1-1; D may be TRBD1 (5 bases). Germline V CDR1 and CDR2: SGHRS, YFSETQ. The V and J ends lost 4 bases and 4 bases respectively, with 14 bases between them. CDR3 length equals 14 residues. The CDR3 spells CASSPGGGVTEAFF. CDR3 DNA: TGCGCCAGCAGCCCCGGCGGGGGGGTCACTGAAGCTTTCTTT.

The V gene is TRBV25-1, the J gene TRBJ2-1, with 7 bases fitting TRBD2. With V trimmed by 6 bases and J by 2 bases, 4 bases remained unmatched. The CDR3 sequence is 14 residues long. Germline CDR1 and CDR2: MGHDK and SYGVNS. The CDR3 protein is CASRGDYTYNEQFF. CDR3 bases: TGTGCCAGCAGGGGGGACTACACCTACAATGAGCAGTTCTTC.

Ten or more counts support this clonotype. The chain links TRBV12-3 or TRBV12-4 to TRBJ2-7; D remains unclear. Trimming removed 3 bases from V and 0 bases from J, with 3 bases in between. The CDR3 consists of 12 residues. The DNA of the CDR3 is TGTGCCAGCAGTTTGGCCTCCTACGAGCAGTACTTC. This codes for CASSLASYEQYF.

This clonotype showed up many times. As DNA, the CDR3 is TGTGCCAGCAGCCTAGCGGGGGGCTCCGGGGAGCTGTTTTTT. Translating it yields CASSLAGGSGELFF. The chain combines TRBV12-3 or TRBV12-4 with TRBJ2-2, with 11 bases aligning to TRBD2. J was trimmed by 6 bases and V by 6 bases; bases with no gene match: 3. CDR3 size: 14 residues.

For the CDR3, the DNA is TGTGCCAGCAGCTTCCGGGCCGGAAAAGAGACCCAGTACTTC. Its translation: CASSFRAGKETQYF. The chain is built from TRBV5-6 and TRBJ2-5; the D is unclear. Germline V lookup: CDR1 SGHDT, CDR2 YYEEEE. Trimming removed 2 bases from V and 3 bases from J, with 11 bases in between. This CDR3 has 14 amino acids.

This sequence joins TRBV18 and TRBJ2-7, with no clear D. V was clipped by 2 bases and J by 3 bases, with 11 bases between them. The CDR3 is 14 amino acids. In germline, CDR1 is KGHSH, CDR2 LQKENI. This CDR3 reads CASSPSSGDYEQYF. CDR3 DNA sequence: TGTGCCAGCTCACCATCGAGTGGGGACTACGAGCAGTACTTC.

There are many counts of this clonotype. CDR3 loop: CSARSRGLAKNIQYF. In DNA form, the CDR3 reads TGCAGTGCTAGGTCTAGGGGGCTAGCCAAAAACATTCAGTACTTC. The J gene is TRBJ2-4, the V gene TRBV20-1; TRBD1 matches at 7 bases. V shed 3 bases, J shed 0 bases, and the junction held 5 bases outside the gene matches. This CDR3 is 15 amino acids long. CDR1 and CDR2 (germline): DFQATT, SNEGSKA (reference sequence).

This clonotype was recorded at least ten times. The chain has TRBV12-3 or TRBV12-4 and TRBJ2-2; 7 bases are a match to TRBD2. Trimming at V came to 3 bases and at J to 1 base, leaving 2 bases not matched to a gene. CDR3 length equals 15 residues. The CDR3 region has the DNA TGTGCCAGCAGTTTCCAGCGGGGGAACACCGGGGAGCTGTTTTTT. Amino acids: CASSFQRGNTGELFF.

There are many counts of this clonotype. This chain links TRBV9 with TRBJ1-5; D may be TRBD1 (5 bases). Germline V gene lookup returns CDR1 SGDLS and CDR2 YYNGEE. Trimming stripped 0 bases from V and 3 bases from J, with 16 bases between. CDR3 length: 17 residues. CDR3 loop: CASSVGPITGANQPQHF. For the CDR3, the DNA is TGTGCCAGCAGCGTAGGACCTATAACCGGGGCCAATCAGCCCCAGCATTTT.

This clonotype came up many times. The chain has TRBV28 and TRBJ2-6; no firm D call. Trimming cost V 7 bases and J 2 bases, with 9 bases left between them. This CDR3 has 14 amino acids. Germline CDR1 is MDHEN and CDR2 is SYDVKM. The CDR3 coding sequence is TGTGCCAGCATAGCTTGGGCTGGGGCCAACGTCCTGACTTTC. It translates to CASIAWAGANVLTF. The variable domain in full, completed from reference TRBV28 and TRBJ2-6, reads DVKVTQSSRYLVKRTGEKVFLECVQDMDHENMFWYRQDPGLGLRLIYFSYDVKMKEKGDIPEGYSVSREKKERFSLILESASTNQTSMYLCASIAWAGANVLTFGAGSRLTVL.